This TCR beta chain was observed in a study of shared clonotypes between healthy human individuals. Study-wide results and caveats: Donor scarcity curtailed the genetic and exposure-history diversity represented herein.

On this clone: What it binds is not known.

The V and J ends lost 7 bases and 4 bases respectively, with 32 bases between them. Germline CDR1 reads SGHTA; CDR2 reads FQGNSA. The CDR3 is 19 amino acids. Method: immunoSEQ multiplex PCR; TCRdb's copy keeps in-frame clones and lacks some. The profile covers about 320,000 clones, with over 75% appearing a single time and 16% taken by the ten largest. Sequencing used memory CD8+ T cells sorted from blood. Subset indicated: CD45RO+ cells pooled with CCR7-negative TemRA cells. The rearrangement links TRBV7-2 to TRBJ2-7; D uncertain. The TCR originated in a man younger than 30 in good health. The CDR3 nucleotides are TGTGCCAGCATGCCCGGTCCCGGGTACCTAACGAGACTTAATTACGAGCAGTACTTC. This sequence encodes CASMPGPGYLTRLNYEQYF.